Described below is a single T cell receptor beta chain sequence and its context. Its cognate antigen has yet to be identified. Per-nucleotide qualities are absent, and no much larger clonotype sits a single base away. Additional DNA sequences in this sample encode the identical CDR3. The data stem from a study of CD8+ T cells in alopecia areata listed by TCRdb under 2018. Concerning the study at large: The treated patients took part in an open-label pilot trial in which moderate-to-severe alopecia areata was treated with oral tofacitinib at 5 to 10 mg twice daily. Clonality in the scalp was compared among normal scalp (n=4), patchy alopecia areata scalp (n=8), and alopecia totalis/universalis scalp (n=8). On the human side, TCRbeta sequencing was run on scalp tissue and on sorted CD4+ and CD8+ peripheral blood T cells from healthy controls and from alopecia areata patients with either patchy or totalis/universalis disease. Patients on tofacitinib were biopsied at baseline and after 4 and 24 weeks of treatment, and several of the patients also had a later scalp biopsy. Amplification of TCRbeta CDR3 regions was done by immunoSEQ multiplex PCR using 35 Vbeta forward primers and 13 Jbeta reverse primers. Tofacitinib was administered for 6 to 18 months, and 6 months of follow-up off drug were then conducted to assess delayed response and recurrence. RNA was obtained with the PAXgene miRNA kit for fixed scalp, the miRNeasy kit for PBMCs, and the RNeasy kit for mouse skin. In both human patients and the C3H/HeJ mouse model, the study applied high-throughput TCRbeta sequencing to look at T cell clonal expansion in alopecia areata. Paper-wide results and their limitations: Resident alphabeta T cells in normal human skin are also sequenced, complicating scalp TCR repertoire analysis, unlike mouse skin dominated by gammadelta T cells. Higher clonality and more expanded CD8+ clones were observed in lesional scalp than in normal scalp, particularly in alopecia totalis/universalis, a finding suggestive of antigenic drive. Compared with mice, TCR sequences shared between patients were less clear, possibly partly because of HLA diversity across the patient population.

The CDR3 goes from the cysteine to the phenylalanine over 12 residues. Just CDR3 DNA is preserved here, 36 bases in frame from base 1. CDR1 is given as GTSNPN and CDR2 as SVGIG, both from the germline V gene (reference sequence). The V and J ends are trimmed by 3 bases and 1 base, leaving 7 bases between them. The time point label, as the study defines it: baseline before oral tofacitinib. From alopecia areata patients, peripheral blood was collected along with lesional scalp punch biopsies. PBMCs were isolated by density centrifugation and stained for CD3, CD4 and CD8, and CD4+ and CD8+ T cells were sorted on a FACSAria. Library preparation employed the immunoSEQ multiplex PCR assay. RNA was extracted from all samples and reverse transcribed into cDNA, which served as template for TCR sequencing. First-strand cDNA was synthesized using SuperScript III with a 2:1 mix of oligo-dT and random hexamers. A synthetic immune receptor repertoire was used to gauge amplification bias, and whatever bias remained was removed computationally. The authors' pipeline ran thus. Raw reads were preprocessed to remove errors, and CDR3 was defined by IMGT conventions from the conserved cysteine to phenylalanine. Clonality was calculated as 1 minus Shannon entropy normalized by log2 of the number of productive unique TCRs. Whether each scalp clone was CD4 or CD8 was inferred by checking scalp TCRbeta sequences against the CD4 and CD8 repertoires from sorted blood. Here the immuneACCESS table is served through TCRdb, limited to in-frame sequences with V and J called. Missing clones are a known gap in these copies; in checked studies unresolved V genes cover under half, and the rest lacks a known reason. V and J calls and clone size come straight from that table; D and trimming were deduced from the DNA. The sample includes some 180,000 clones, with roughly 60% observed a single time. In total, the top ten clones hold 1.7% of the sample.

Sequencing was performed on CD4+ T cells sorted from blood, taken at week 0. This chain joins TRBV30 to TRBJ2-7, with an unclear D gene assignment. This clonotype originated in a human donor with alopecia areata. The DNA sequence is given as TGTGCCTGGAGACGCGATTCCTACGAGCAGTACTTC. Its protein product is CAWRRDSYEQYF.